The clone carrying this T cell receptor (beta chain) was recorded only once. Additional DNA sequences in this sample encode the identical CDR3. The repertoire was sequenced with immunoSEQ multiplex PCR; TCRdb's copy has only in-frame clones and lacks some. The repertoire holds about 34,000 clones, around 80% seen once, with 10% to 11% in the top ten. The CDR3 length is 14 residues. Per the germline V gene, CDR1 is SGHNT and CDR2 is YYREEE (reference sequence). Trimming removed 0 bases at V and 0 bases at J, with 4 bases between. These data come from a study of OX40 agonist ivuxolimab in advanced cancers. Study background: At doses from 0.01 to 10 mg/kg, patients were given intravenous ivuxolimab every 2 weeks. Dose-escalation patients had hepatocellular carcinoma, melanoma, renal cell or head and neck cancer.

Autoimmune disease history or systemic immunosuppression meant exclusion. The chain employs TRBV5-4 and TRBJ1-3; no definite D call. Material: CD4+ or CD8+ T cells sorted from blood, obtained in a trial of the OX40 agonist ivuxolimab. The receptor's source is an adult with an advanced solid tumor such as melanoma, head and neck, liver or kidney cancer. This CDR3 reads CASSLGLSGNTIYF. DNA for the CDR3: TGTGCCAGCAGCTTGGGGCTCTCTGGAAACACCATATATTTT.